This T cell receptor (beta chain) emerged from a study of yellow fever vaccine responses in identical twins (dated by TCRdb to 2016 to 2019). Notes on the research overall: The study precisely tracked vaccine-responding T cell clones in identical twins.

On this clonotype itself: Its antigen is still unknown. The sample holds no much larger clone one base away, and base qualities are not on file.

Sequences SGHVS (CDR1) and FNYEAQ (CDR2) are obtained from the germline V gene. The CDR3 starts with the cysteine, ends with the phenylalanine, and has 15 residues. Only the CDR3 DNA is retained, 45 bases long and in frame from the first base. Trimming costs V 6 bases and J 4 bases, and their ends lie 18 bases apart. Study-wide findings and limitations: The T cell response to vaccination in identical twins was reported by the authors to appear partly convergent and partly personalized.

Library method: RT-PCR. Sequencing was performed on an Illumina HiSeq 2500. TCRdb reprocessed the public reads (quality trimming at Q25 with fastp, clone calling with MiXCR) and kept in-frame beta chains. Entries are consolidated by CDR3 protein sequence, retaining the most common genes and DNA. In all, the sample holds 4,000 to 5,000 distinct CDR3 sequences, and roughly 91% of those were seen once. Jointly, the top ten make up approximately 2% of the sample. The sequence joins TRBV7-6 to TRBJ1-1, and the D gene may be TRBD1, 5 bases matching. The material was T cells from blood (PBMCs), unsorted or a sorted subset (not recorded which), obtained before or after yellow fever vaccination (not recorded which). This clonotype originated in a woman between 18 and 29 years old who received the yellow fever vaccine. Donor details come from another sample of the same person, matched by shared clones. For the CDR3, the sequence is CASRDTLGGGTEAFF. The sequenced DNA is TGTGCCAGCAGAGATACCTTGGGGGGGGGCACTGAAGCTTTCTTT.